One sample yielded the 19 T cell receptor beta chains listed below, sequenced in a study of blood T cell repertoires in COVID-19. Sequencing used immunoSEQ multiplex PCR; TCRdb keeps in-frame clones, though not all of them. The profile shows about 220,000 clones, 70% to 85% of them singletons. The material sequenced was peripheral blood. These receptors were taken from a man aged 50-59 years with active or convalescent COVID-19.

J is TRBJ2-3 and V is TRBV7-2; 9 nucleotides match TRBD2. With 4 bases clipped from V and 5 bases from J, the junction kept 16 bases outside the gene matches. The CDR3 covers 18 residues. The V gene's germline CDR1 is SGHTA and CDR2 FQGNSA. In nucleotides, the CDR3 is TGTGCCAGCAGCTACGGTATAGCGGGGGCCAGGTGGGGAGATACGCAGTATTTT. This sequence encodes CASSYGIAGARWGDTQYF.

This chain connects TRBV5-5 to TRBJ2-4; 10 bases are shared with TRBD2. The length of the CDR3 is 19 residues. Germline V gives CDR1 SGHKS, CDR2 YYEKEE (reference sequence). The V segment lost 0 bases and the J segment 8 bases; nucleotides outside the gene matches: 17. This CDR3 reads CASSLEVWMGLASMDIQYF. The CDR3 DNA reads as TGTGCCAGCAGCTTGGAGGTCTGGATGGGACTAGCGAGTATGGACATTCAGTACTTC.

The chain recombines TRBV20-1 with TRBJ2-3; maybe TRBD1 (6 bases). Trimming cost V 4 bases and J 5 bases, with 7 bases left between them. CDR1 is DFQATT, CDR2 SNEGSKA, per germline (reference sequence). The length of the CDR3 is 11 residues. Here the CDR3 reads CSAKTGDTQYF. The CDR3 DNA follows: TGCAGTGCTAAGACAGGAGATACGCAGTATTTT.

This sequence joins TRBV7-3 and TRBJ2-3; D unclear. V shed 5 bases and J shed 3 bases, with 18 bases lying between them. The germline CDR1 and CDR2 sequences are SGHTA and FQGTGA. CDR3 length equals 16 residues. The CDR3 sequence: CASSPRLDFTTDTQYF. The CDR3, as DNA: TGTGCCAGCAGCCCCCGGCTCGACTTCACGACAGATACGCAGTATTTT. The entire variable domain, with the rest obtained from reference TRBV7-3 and TRBJ2-3, is as follows: GAGVSQTPSNKVTEKGKYVELRCDPISGHTALYWYRQSLGQGPEFLIYFQGTGAADDSGLPNDRFFAVRPEGSVSTLKIQRTERGDSAVYLCASSPRLDFTTDTQYFGPGTRLTVL.

The chain links TRBV5-1 to TRBJ1-3; weak D call: TRBD1 (6 bases). Trimming cost V 5 bases and J 0 bases, with 12 bases left between them. This CDR3 has 15 amino acids. CDR1 is SGHRS, CDR2 YFSETQ, per germline. In nucleotides, the CDR3 is TGCGCCAGCAGACCCACAGGGTCCTCTGGAAACACCATATATTTT. The encoded protein is CASRPTGSSGNTIYF.

The genes are TRBV28 and TRBJ2-7; the match to TRBD2 covers 7 bases. Germline values: CDR1 MDHEN, CDR2 SYDVKM. J gave up 0 bases and V 3 bases, and 2 bases lay outside the gene matches. The CDR3 extends over 14 amino acids. DNA for the CDR3: TGTGCCAGCAGTTTCAGCGGGACCTCCTACGAGCAGTACTTC. This encodes CASSFSGTSYEQYF. Filled out from reference TRBV28 and TRBJ2-7, the complete variable domain reads DVKVTQSSRYLVKRTGEKVFLECVQDMDHENMFWYRQDPGLGLRLIYFSYDVKMKEKGDIPEGYSVSREKKERFSLILESASTNQTSMYLCASSFSGTSYEQYFGPGTRLTVT.

This clone occurred once. The rearrangement links TRBV27 to TRBJ1-2, with TRBD1 matching over 8 bases. After removal of 4 bases from V and 4 bases from J, the junction contained 8 bases not matched to a gene. The CDR3 sequence is 15 residues long. The germline V gene encodes CDR1 MNHEY and CDR2 SMNVEV (reference sequence). In DNA form, the CDR3 reads TGTGCCAGCAGTTCCACCCCGACAGGGGTCTATGGCTACACCTTC. Residues: CASSSTPTGVYGYTF.

The chain uses TRBV27 and TRBJ2-7; 10 nucleotides agree with TRBD2. Trimming cost V 4 bases and J 6 bases; bases outside gene matches: 15. The CDR3 consists of 17 residues. Germline CDR1 and CDR2: MNHEY and SMNVEV (reference sequence). The CDR3 DNA reads as TGTGCCAGCAGTTACCCCAAGCTAGCGGGAGAGTGTGGCGAGCAGTACTTC. Translating gives CASSYPKLAGECGEQYF.

J is TRBJ1-4 and V is TRBV27; D unclear. Germline V gene lookup returns CDR1 MNHEY and CDR2 SMNVEV (reference sequence). V lost 8 bases and J lost 7, with 11 bases in between. The CDR3 is 12 amino acids. The CDR3 bases are TGTGCCAGCCGCGGGATTTCTGAAAAACTGTTTTTT. This encodes CASRGISEKLFF.

V usage is TRBV18 and J usage is TRBJ2-7, with 9 positions matching TRBD1. The CDR3 sequence is 15 residues long. The V segment lost 6 bases and the J segment 6 bases; nucleotides outside the gene matches: 12. The germline gives CDR1 KGHSH, CDR2 LQKENI. The CDR3 DNA is TGTGCCAGCTCGTACGGACAGGGGCTGTTGGTCGAGCAGTACTTC. Protein: CASSYGQGLLVEQYF.

The chain links TRBV28 to TRBJ2-5, with TRBD1 matching 7 bases. V lost 5 bases, J lost 7 bases, and 16 bases stayed unmatched. The CDR3 runs to 16 residues. CDR1 is MDHEN and CDR2 is SYDVKM in the germline V gene. CDR3 in amino acids: CASSLIGQAQGGTQYF. The CDR3 DNA follows: TGTGCCAGCAGTCTAATAGGACAGGCCCAAGGGGGGACCCAGTACTTC. Variable domain in full (rest from reference TRBV28 and TRBJ2-5): DVKVTQSSRYLVKRTGEKVFLECVQDMDHENMFWYRQDPGLGLRLIYFSYDVKMKEKGDIPEGYSVSREKKERFSLILESASTNQTSMYLCASSLIGQAQGGTQYFGPGTRLLVL.

The chain joins TRBV18 to TRBJ2-1, with 9 bases matching TRBD1. CDR1 and CDR2 from the germline V gene are KGHSH and LQKENI. V trimming: 3 bases; J trimming: 6 bases; junction bases outside the gene matches: 6. The CDR3 runs to 15 residues. CDR3 residues: CASSPLNRGRNEQFF. In DNA, the CDR3 is TGTGCCAGCTCACCCCTGAACAGGGGGCGCAATGAGCAGTTCTTC.

The chain joins TRBV25-1 to TRBJ1-2, with 7 bases matching TRBD1. Germline CDR1 MGHDK, CDR2 SYGVNS. The CDR3 spans 15 residues. Germline trimming cut 6 bases from V and 4 bases from J; bases unmatched to any gene: 11. In DNA form, the CDR3 reads TGTGCCAGCAGCTCCTCGGACAGGCCTCTCTATGGCTACACCTTC. This translates into CASSSSDRPLYGYTF.

V usage is TRBV11-3 and J usage is TRBJ2-1; 13 positions match TRBD2. Trimming at V came to 2 bases and at J to 9 bases, leaving 4 bases not matched to a gene. The CDR3 extends over 15 amino acids. Germline lookup yields CDR1 SGHNT and CDR2 YENEEA. CDR3 nucleotides: TGTGCCAGCAGCTTAACTAGCGGGGGGGATGGTGAGCAGTTCTTC. This translates into CASSLTSGGDGEQFF.

The chain employs TRBV7-2 and TRBJ2-4; D perhaps matches TRBD1 (5 bases). V dropped 3 bases and J dropped 6 bases, with 15 bases sitting between them. Germline loops: CDR1 SGHTA, CDR2 FQGNSA. There are 15 residues in the CDR3. This CDR3 reads CASSLTVRGGNIQYF. The CDR3 coding sequence is TGTGCCAGCAGCTTGACAGTTCGTGGTGGAAACATTCAGTACTTC.

V usage is TRBV18 and J usage is TRBJ1-4; TRBD1 matches 7 bases. The germline gives CDR1 KGHSH, CDR2 LQKENI. The CDR3 length is 15 residues. V lost 0 bases and J lost 7; bases outside the gene matches: 5. The CDR3 loop is CASSPPNRGGEKLFF. CDR3 nucleotide sequence: TGTGCCAGCTCACCACCCAACAGGGGTGGTGAAAAACTGTTTTTT.

The chain links TRBV5-1 to TRBJ2-2; tentative D call: TRBD1 (6 bases). V lost 6 bases and J 2 bases, leaving 17 bases between the germline ends. CDR1 is SGHRS and CDR2 is YFSETQ in the germline V gene. The CDR3 extends over 16 amino acids. As DNA, the CDR3 is TGCGCCAGCACTCGATTCGAGGACAGTAACACCGGGGAGCTGTTTTTT. Protein product: CASTRFEDSNTGELFF.

In nucleotides, the CDR3 is TGCAGTGCTAGTGGGGACAGGGTGGGCGAGACCCAGTACTTC. This translates into CSASGDRVGETQYF. This chain links TRBV20-1 with TRBJ2-5, with 9 bases fitting TRBD1. Per the germline V gene, CDR1 is DFQATT and CDR2 is SNEGSKA (reference sequence). The CDR3 has 14 residues. J was trimmed by 5 bases and V by 3 bases; bases with no gene match: 7.

V and J are TRBV4-1 and TRBJ1-2; D is undetermined. CDR3 length: 13 amino acids. The ends were cut back, 1 base at V and 2 bases at J, with 5 bases in the middle. Germline lookup yields CDR1 MGHRA and CDR2 YSYEKL. The CDR3, as DNA: TGCGCCAGCAGCCAAGCGGTGAACTATGGCTACACCTTC. It encodes CASSQAVNYGYTF.